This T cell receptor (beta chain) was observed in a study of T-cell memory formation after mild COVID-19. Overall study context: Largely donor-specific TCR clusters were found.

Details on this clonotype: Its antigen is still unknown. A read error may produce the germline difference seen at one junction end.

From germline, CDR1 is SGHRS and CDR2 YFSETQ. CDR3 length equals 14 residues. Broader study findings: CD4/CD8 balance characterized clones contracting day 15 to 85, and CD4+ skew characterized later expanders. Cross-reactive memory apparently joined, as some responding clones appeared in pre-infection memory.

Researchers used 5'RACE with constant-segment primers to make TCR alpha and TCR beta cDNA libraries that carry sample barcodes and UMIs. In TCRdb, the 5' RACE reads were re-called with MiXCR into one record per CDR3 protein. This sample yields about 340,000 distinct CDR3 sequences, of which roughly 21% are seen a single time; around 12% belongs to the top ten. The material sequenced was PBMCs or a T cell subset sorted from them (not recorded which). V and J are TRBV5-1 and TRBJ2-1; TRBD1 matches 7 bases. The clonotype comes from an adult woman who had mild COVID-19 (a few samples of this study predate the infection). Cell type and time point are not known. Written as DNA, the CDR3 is TGCGCCAGCAGTTTGGGACAGCAATACAATGAGCAGTTCTTC. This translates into CASSLGQQYNEQFF.